This TCR beta chain was captured by sequencing in a study of monozygotic twins with inflammatory bowel disease. Study conclusions and caveats: Healthy co-twins showed greater TCRbeta diversity (inverse Simpson) than IBD patients.

TCRdb re-called the 5' RACE reads and shows each CDR3 protein once, DNA omitted. Seen in this sample are over 110,000 distinct CDR3 sequences; the ten most common clones hold less than 2.5%. CDR3 length: 17 amino acids. Per the germline V gene, CDR1 is SGHRS and CDR2 is YFSETQ. With respect to this clonotype: What it binds is unknown.

The chain couples TRBV5-1 to TRBJ2-3; as DNA is missing, the TRBD2 call by TCRdb cannot be tested. Sequencing was done on a sample of blood. This clonotype originated in a human donor with ulcerative colitis or Crohn's disease, or a healthy co-twin of an affected twin (not recorded which). CDR3: CASSSRGLAGSTDTQYF.